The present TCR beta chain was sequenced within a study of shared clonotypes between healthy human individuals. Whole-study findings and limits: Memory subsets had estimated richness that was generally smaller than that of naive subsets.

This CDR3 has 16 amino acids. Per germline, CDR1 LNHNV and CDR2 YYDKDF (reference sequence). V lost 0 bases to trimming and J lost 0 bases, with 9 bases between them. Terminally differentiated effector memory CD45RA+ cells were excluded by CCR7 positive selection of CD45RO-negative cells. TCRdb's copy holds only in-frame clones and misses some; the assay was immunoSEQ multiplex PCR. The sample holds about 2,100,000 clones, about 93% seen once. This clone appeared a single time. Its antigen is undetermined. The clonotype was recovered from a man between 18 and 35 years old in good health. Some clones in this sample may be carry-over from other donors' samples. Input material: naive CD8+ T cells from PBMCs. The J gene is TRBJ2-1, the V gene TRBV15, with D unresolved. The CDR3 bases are TGTGCCACCAGCAGAGATGCCTTCAGCTCCTACAATGAGCAGTTCTTC. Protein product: CATSRDAFSSYNEQFF.